Included here is one TCR beta chain sequence, with context. The data were taken from a study of T cells after somatic rescue of genetic block. Germline CDR1 SQVTM, CDR2 ANQGSEA. The V end lost 5 bases, the J end lost 3 bases, and 20 bases lay between the germline ends. CDR3 length: 16 residues. Clones were sequenced by immunoSEQ multiplex PCR, and TCRdb holds only the in-frame ones, with some missing. The sample gives roughly 110,000 clones, approximately 90% of which show up once; roughly 1.5% is in the top ten. Sequenced input: peripheral blood mononuclear cells (PBMCs). The chain recombines TRBV29-1 with TRBJ2-4; D unresolved. This receptor was taken from a woman under 30. CDR3 sequence (DNA): TGCAGCGTTTTGGATCTTTACCTAACGGGCAAAAACATTCAGTACTTC. Translated: CSVLDLYLTGKNIQYF.